The clone carrying this TCR beta chain was observed a few times. The table came from immunoSEQ multiplex PCR; TCRdb's copy has only in-frame clones and leaves some out. The sample lists 200,000 or so clones, around 89% seen once, with about 2.3% in the top ten. The data are from a study of blood T cell repertoires in COVID-19. Study summary: In each case, the material was cDNA or gDNA derived from T cells, B-cell-depleted T cells, or PBMCs.

The ends lost 4 bases at V and 4 bases at J; junction bases unmatched: 6. The germline CDR1 and CDR2 sequences are SGHRS and YFSETQ. There are 15 residues in the CDR3. V and J are TRBV5-1 and TRBJ1-5; 9 bases match TRBD1. The specimen sequenced was PBMCs or T cells enriched from blood (not recorded which). The origin of this receptor is a woman aged 40 to 50 with acute COVID-19. The CDR3 DNA is TGCGCCAGCAGCCCCGGGACAGGGCCTAATCAGCCCCAGCATTTT. Protein product: CASSPGTGPNQPQHF.